Following are 19 T cell receptor beta chains from one sample sequenced in a study of CD8+CD57+ T cells in acquired aplastic anemia. Genomic DNA provided the template from which TCR beta VDJ and CDR3 profiles were obtained. TCRdb reprocessed the reads with MiXCR, giving one entry per CDR3 protein. The sample contains 400,000 to 450,000 distinct CDR3 sequences, 65% to 75% of which appear only once. Sequencing used sorted CD4+, CD8+, or CD8+CD57+ T cells (not recorded which) from PBMCs. Source of these receptors: a human donor in good health, serving as a control.

The V and J genes are TRBV7-6 and TRBJ2-7; D remains unclear. Germline V gene sequence: CDR1 SGHVS, CDR2 FNYEAQ. The CDR3 extends over 15 amino acids. V lost 6 bases to trimming and J lost 2 bases, with 17 bases between them. The CDR3 DNA sequence: TGTGCCAGCAGTGCTAGGCTGGGCTTGCCCTACGAGCAGTACTTC. It encodes CASSARLGLPYEQYF. The full variable domain, its missing parts supplied by reference TRBV7-6 and TRBJ2-7, is GAGVSQSPRYKVTKRGQDVALRCDPISGHVSLYWYRQALGQGPEFLTYFNYEAQQDKSGLPNDRFSAERPEGSISTLTIQRTEQRDSAMYRCASSARLGLPYEQYFGPGTRLTVT.

The chain joins TRBV30 to TRBJ2-1; 7 nucleotides match TRBD1. From germline, CDR1 is GTSNPN and CDR2 SVGIG (reference sequence). CDR3 size: 17 residues. Trimming removed 5 bases from V and 5 bases from J; junction bases left unmatched: 18. CDR3 sequence reads: CAWGGLGGWGPHNEQFF. CDR3 in DNA: TGTGCCTGGGGCGGTTTAGGGGGCTGGGGCCCTCACAATGAGCAGTTCTTC.

Points on this clonotype: A much larger clone sits a single nucleotide away, making a read error possible. The rearrangement uses TRBV7-9 and TRBJ1-3; D ambiguous. V was cut by 3 bases and J by 2 bases, with 11 bases left in between. The CDR3 contains 15 residues. CDR1 and CDR2 from the germline V gene are SEHNR and FQNEAQ (reference sequence). The CDR3 DNA is TGTGCCAGCAGCTTGGAAGCCAACCCTGGAAACACCATATATTTT. Translating gives CASSLEANPGNTIYF.

The rearrangement uses TRBV7-2 and TRBJ2-2; 10 nucleotides line up with TRBD2. The CDR3 covers 16 residues. Trimming at V came to 1 base and at J to 12 bases, leaving 11 bases not matched to a gene. Looked up from germline, CDR1 is SGHTA and CDR2 is FQGNSA. The chain's CDR3 is CASSLGSGGFHEQLFF. The CDR3 DNA reads as TGTGCCAGCAGCTTAGGTAGCGGGGGGTTCCACGAGCAGCTGTTTTTT.

To note about this clonotype: In this CDR3 the conserved last residue, phenylalanine or tryptophan, is missing, so a read error is likely. V is TRBV2 and J is TRBJ1-6, with no clear D. V shed 4 bases and J shed 12 bases, with 16 bases lying between them. Per the germline V gene, CDR1 is SNHLY and CDR2 is FYNNEI. CDR3 length equals 14 residues. CDR3 DNA sequence: TGTGCCAGCAGTGGGAATCTGGATAATGAACCCCTCCACGGT. It codes for CASSGNLDNEPLHG.

The chain recombines TRBV20-1 with TRBJ1-1, with 7 bases that match TRBD1. Germline V CDR1 and CDR2: DFQATT, SNEGSKA (reference sequence). The CDR3 totals 14 residues. V lost 3 bases to trimming and J lost 1 base; unmatched junction nucleotides: 5. Written as DNA, the CDR3 is TGCAGTGCTAGGGCGGGACAGCCGAACACTGAAGCTTTCTTT. Translating it yields CSARAGQPNTEAFF.

This chain connects TRBV5-5 to TRBJ2-7; D is ambiguous. Germline CDR1 reads SGHKS; CDR2 reads YYEKEE (reference sequence). Trimming cost V 6 bases and J 0 bases, with 13 bases left between them. The length of the CDR3 is 14 residues. CDR3 in amino acids: CASTFLPSSYEQYF. The CDR3 coding sequence is TGTGCCAGCACCTTTTTGCCGAGCTCCTACGAGCAGTACTTC.

About this clonotype itself: The junction departs from germline at one end; a sequencing error may be responsible. This chain uses TRBV7-2 with TRBJ1-1; the D gene is possibly TRBD1 (6 bases). CDR1 and CDR2 (germline): SGHTA, FQGNSA. The CDR3 has 14 residues. DNA for the CDR3: TGTGCCAGCAGCCTCCGAGGGGGGGACACTGACACTGTCTTT. Its translation: CASSLRGGDTDTVF. The full variable domain, with the rest looked up from reference TRBV7-2 and TRBJ1-1, is GAGVSQSPSNKVTEKGKDVELRCDPISGHTALYWYRQSLGQGLEFLIYFQGNSAPDKSGLPSDRFSAERTGGSVSTLTIQRTQQEDSAVYLCASSLRGGDTDTVFGQGTRLTVV.

There are a few counts of this clonotype. This chain joins TRBV3-2 and TRBJ1-4; the table's D call, TRBD1, was not checked against the DNA. TRBV3-2 is assigned pseudogene status. The CDR3 has 17 residues. The chain's CDR3 is CASSQGSRQVLREKLFF. DNA for the CDR3: TGTGCCAGCAGCCAAGGATCACGACAGGTTCTTCGTGAAAAACTGTTTTTT.

This clonotype occurred once. V is TRBV7-2 and J is TRBJ1-2; D ambiguous. CDR1 and CDR2 (germline): SGHTA, FQGNSA. V lost 1 base and J lost 13, with 22 bases in between. This CDR3 comprises 15 residues. CDR3 amino acids: CASSLGTPYEQYFTF. DNA of the CDR3: TGTGCCAGCAGCTTAGGAACACCGTACGAGCAGTACTTCACCTTC.

The chain links TRBV5-1 to TRBJ2-5; D might be TRBD2 (6 bases). CDR1 and CDR2 from the germline V gene are SGHRS and YFSETQ. The CDR3 contains 12 residues. The ends were cut back, 4 bases at V and 12 bases at J, with 16 bases in the middle. CDR3 sequence (DNA): TGCGCCAGCAGCAGGGGAGGTTTGGGGGAGTACTTC. The encoded protein is CASSRGGLGEYF.

This clonotype was counted many times. The chain couples TRBV7-2 to TRBJ2-2; D might be TRBD2 (6 bases). Germline V gives CDR1 SGHTA, CDR2 FQGNSA. Trimming left V 1 base short and J 3 bases short, with 9 bases between. CDR3 length equals 15 residues. Here the CDR3 reads CASSLGRGYTGELFF. CDR3 nucleotides: TGTGCCAGCAGCTTAGGGCGGGGCTACACCGGGGAGCTGTTTTTT. The complete variable domain, with remaining parts taken from reference TRBV7-2 and TRBJ2-2, reads GAGVSQSPSNKVTEKGKDVELRCDPISGHTALYWYRQSLGQGLEFLIYFQGNSAPDKSGLPSDRFSAERTGGSVSTLTIQRTQQEDSAVYLCASSLGRGYTGELFFGEGSRLTVL.

As for this clonotype: A read error is likely, as this CDR3 ends without the conserved phenylalanine or tryptophan. Because the CDR3's place on the DNA is in doubt, the DNA is left out and the CDR3 is given as listed by TCRdb. The J gene is TRBJ1-2, the V gene TRBV19. Germline lookup yields CDR1 LNHDA and CDR2 SQIVND (reference sequence). With termini counted, the CDR3 has 12 amino acids. CDR3 loop: CASSAGHYGSPL.

Note on this clonotype: Likely a read error: the CDR3 ends without its conserved phenylalanine or tryptophan. It is unclear where the CDR3 begins or ends on the DNA, so no DNA is shown, and the CDR3 is as TCRdb lists it. This CDR3 reads CASSLGLAGGL. The chain joins TRBV5-1 to TRBJ2-2; TRBD1 is the table's D call, not checked against the DNA. Ends included, the CDR3 has 11 residues. Germline CDR1 reads SGHRS; CDR2 reads YFSETQ.

This clonotype showed up just once. This chain links TRBV11-1 with TRBJ2-2, with D perhaps being TRBD1 or TRBD2 (5 bases each). The CDR3 has 16 residues. Trimming removed 2 bases from V and 2 bases from J, with 12 bases in between. The germline V gene has CDR1 SGHAT and CDR2 FQDESV (reference sequence). The CDR3 reads CASSLRFGGNTGELFF. The CDR3 DNA follows: TGTGCCAGCAGCTTAAGGTTTGGGGGAAACACCGGGGAGCTGTTTTTT.

This clonotype was seen more than once but under ten times. The chain links TRBV2 to TRBJ2-7; 7 bases line up with TRBD2. Germline lookup yields CDR1 SNHLY and CDR2 FYNNEI. J was trimmed by 1 base and V by 7 bases; bases with no gene match: 4. This CDR3 comprises 13 residues. CDR3 coding DNA: TGTGCCAGCAAGCTAGCGGTTTCCTACGAGCAGTACTTC. It codes for CASKLAVSYEQYF.

A remark on this clonotype: Germline and junction disagree at one end, which may indicate a read error. V usage is TRBV5-1 and J usage is TRBJ2-3; perhaps D is TRBD1 or TRBD2 (5 bases each). This CDR3 has 17 amino acids. Germline V CDR1 and CDR2: SGHRS, YFSETQ. The CDR3 is CASSPRTRGPSRDTQYF. Here the CDR3 DNA reads TGTGCCAGCAGCCCGCGCACCCGGGGCCCGTCCAGGGATACGCAGTATTTT.

The chain combines TRBV20-1 with TRBJ1-4; D perhaps matches TRBD1 (5 bases). The CDR3 contains 12 residues. V lost 4 bases, J lost 14 bases, and 17 bases lay in between. Germline values: CDR1 DFQATT, CDR2 SNEGSKA (reference sequence). As DNA, the CDR3 is TGCAGTGCTACCGGGACGGGGGATAACCTGTTTTTT. It codes for CSATGTGDNLFF.

This clonotype was seen more than once but under ten times. The CDR3: CAISADRGRGYTF. In DNA, the CDR3 is TGTGCCATCAGCGCGGACAGGGGGCGTGGCTACACCTTC. This chain connects TRBV10-3 to TRBJ1-2; the match to TRBD1 covers 11 bases. Germline CDR1 ENHRY, CDR2 SYGVKD. With V trimmed by 6 bases and J by 7 bases, 4 bases remained unmatched. The CDR3 spans 13 residues.